The clone carrying this TCR beta chain came up a few times. Its antigen is undetermined. This sample was taken from a study of cytomegalovirus exposure and HLA in healthy donors. Findings and caveats of the study: A missense variant in DCLRE1C was later tied to TCR beta V- and J-gene trimming.

Germline V gene data show CDR1 as MRHNA and CDR2 as SNTAGT. With V trimmed by 0 bases and J by 1 base, 0 bases remained unmatched. This CDR3 has 15 amino acids. Researchers ran the PCR with 60 Vbeta and 13 Jbeta primers. Original methodology: Some 11 million of the roughly 80 million unique TCR beta chains counted in a later analysis were shared. Using immunoSEQ multiplex PCR, the repertoire was profiled, and TCRdb retains in-frame clones only, with some absent. V and J calls and clone size are copied from that table; D and trimming were computed from the DNA. The data contain 150,000 or so clones, more than 65% of them singletons.

This sequence was found in a man aged 25-45 years in good health and CMV-seronegative. The material sequenced was PBMCs. The chain is built from TRBV6-4 and TRBJ2-3, with TRBD2 matching over 8 bases. The CDR3 here is CASSDSGGGTDTQYF. CDR3 bases: TGTGCCAGCAGTGACTCCGGGGGGGGCACAGATACGCAGTATTTT.